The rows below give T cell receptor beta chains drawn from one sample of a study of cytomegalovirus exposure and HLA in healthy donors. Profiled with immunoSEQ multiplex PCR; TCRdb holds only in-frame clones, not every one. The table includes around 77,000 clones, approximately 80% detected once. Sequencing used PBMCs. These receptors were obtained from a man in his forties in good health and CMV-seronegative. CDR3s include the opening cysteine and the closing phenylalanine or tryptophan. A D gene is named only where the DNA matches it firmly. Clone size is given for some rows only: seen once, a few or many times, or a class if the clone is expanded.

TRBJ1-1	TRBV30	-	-	CAWDRNTEAFF	TGTGCCTGGGACAGGAACACTGAAGCTTTCTTT
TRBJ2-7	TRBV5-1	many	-	CASSFWGDYEQYF	TGCGCCAGCAGCTTTTGGGGGGACTACGAGCAGTACTTC
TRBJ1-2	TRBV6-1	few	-	CASRNGGAYGYTF	TGTGCCAGCAGAAACGGAGGGGCCTATGGCTACACCTTC
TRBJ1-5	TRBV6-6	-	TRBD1	CASSPGQGRQPQHF	TGTGCCAGCAGTCCCGGACAGGGCCGTCAGCCCCAGCATTTT
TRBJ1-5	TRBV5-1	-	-	CASRPGQPGQPQHF	TGCGCCAGCAGGCCTGGACAACCCGGGCAGCCCCAGCATTTT
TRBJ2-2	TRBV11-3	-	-	CASSFRGENTGELFF	TGTGCCAGCAGCTTCAGGGGGGAGAACACCGGGGAGCTGTTTTTT
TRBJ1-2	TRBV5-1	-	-	CASSLPRAGGYTF	TGCGCCAGCAGCTTACCACGGGCAGGGGGCTACACCTTC
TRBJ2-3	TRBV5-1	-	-	CASRPGGTDTQYF	TGCGCCAGCAGGCCCGGGGGCACAGATACGCAGTATTTT
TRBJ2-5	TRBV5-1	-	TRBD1	CASSLRDLSDRGRETQYF	TGCGCCAGCAGCTTGAGGGATCTCTCGGACAGGGGCCGAGAGACCCAGTACTTC
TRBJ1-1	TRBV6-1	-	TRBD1	CASSDLGGDRATEAFF	TGTGCCAGCAGTGACCTAGGAGGGGACAGGGCCACTGAAGCTTTCTTT
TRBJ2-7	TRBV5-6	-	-	CASSLGWGHYEQYF	TGTGCCAGCAGCTTGGGATGGGGCCACTACGAGCAGTACTTC
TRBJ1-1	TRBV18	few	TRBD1	CASSSPTGFGEAFF	TGTGCCAGCTCATCTCCGACAGGGTTTGGGGAAGCTTTCTTT
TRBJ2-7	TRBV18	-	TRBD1	CASSTSQGDEQYF	TGTGCCAGCTCAACATCTCAGGGGGACGAGCAGTACTTC
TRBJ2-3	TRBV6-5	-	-	CASSYGDIRDTQYF	TGTGCCAGCAGTTACGGGGACATTCGGGATACGCAGTATTTT
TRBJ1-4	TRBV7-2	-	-	CASSPNRGAHEKLFF	TGTGCCAGCAGCCCGAATCGGGGGGCTCATGAAAAACTGTTTTTT
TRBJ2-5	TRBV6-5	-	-	CASSPQGGIQETQYF	TGTGCCAGCAGCCCCCAGGGGGGAATCCAAGAGACCCAGTACTTC
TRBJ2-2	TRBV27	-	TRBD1	CASRQGAKTGELFF	TGTGCCAGCAGGCAGGGGGCTAAGACCGGGGAGCTGTTTTTT
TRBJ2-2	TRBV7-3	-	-	CASSLTPQGHGELFF	TGTGCCAGCAGCCTAACCCCCCAGGGTCACGGGGAGCTGTTTTTT
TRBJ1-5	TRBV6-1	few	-	CASSLGHLGQPQHF	TGTGCCAGCAGTCTGGGACATCTTGGGCAGCCCCAGCATTTT
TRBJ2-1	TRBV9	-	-	CASSVGRGGWGVYNEQFF	TGTGCCAGCAGCGTGGGCCGCGGAGGATGGGGGGTCTACAATGAGCAGTTCTTC
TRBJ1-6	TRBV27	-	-	CASSFEGIGSPLHF	TGTGCCAGCAGTTTCGAGGGTATAGGGTCACCCCTCCACTTT
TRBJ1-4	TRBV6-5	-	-	CASSYSIQVEKLFF	TGTGCCAGCAGTTACTCGATACAGGTTGAAAAACTGTTTTTT
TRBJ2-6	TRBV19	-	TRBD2	CASSMYLRGAGANVLTF	TGTGCCAGTAGTATGTATCTGCGGGGGGCTGGGGCCAACGTCCTGACTTTC
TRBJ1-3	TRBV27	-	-	CASSPGLGNTIYF	TGTGCCAGCAGTCCAGGGTTAGGAAACACCATATATTTT
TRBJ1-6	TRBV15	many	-	CATSTSPENSPLHF	TGTGCCACCAGCACGTCACCAGAAAATTCACCCCTCCACTTT
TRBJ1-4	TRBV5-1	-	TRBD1	CASSLGTAAEKLFF	TGCGCCAGCAGCTTAGGGACAGCGGCGGAAAAACTGTTTTTT
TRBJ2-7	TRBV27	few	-	CASSSGLGYEQYF	TGTGCCAGCAGTTCAGGGTTAGGCTACGAGCAGTACTTC
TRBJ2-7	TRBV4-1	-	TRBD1	CASSPTRTGPGEQYF	TGCGCCAGCAGCCCGACCCGGACAGGGCCCGGCGAGCAGTACTTC
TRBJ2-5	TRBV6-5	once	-	CASSYAQGGETQYF	TGTGCCAGCAGTTACGCGCAGGGAGGAGAGACCCAGTACTTC
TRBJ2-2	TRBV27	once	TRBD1	CASSLHRGSLSANTGELFF	TGTGCCAGCAGTTTACACAGGGGGTCCCTTTCAGCGAACACCGGGGAGCTGTTTTTT
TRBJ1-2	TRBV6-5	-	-	CASSYGLGGDSYGYTF	TGTGCCAGCAGTTACGGTCTGGGCGGGGATAGCTATGGCTACACCTTC
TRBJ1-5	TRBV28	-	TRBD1	CASKRDRSSYSNQPQHF	TGTGCCAGCAAACGGGACAGGAGCTCTTATAGCAATCAGCCCCAGCATTTT
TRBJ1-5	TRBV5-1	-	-	CASSLGQDQPQHF	TGCGCCAGCAGCCTGGGACAAGATCAGCCCCAGCATTTT
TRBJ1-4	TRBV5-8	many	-	CASSFSRQLNEKLFF	TGTGCCAGCAGCTTCTCGAGGCAGCTAAATGAAAAACTGTTTTTT
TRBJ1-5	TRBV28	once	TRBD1	CASTLDRGQDQPQHF	TGTGCCAGCACCCTCGACAGGGGGCAGGATCAGCCCCAGCATTTT
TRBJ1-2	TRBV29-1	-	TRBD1	CSVPPGGTGGTLNYGYTF	TGCAGCGTTCCTCCTGGGGGGACAGGGGGCACACTTAACTATGGCTACACCTTC
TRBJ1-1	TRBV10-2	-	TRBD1	CASRTGGGTEAFF	TGCGCCAGCAGAACAGGGGGAGGAACTGAAGCTTTCTTT
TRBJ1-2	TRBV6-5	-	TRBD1	CASSPGTGARYGYTF	TGTGCCAGCAGCCCCGGGACAGGGGCCCGCTATGGCTACACCTTC
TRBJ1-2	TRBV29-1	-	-	CSGRAGDGYTF	TGCAGCGGAAGGGCCGGGGATGGCTACACCTTC
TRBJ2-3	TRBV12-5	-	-	CASALSGADTQYF	TGTGCTAGTGCTTTGTCAGGGGCAGATACGCAGTATTTT
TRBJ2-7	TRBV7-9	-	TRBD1	CASSLGGQGGEQYF	TGTGCCAGCAGCTTAGGCGGACAGGGTGGCGAGCAGTACTTC
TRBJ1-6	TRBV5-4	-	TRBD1	CASSSRTGDGGGSPLHF	TGTGCCAGCAGCTCCCGGACAGGGGATGGGGGAGGGTCACCCCTCCACTTT